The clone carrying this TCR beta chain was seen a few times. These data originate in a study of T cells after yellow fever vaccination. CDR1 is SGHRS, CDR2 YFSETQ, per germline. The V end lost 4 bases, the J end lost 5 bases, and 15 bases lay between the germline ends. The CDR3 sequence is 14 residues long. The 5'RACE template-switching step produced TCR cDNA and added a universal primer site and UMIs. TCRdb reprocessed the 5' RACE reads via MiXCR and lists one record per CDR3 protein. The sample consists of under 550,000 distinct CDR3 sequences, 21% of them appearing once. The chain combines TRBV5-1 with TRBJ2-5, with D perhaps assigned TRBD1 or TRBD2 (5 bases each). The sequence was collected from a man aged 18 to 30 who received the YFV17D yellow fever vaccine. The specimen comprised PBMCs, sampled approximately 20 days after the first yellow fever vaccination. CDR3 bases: TGCGCCAGCAGCCCACCGGGACGAGAGGAGACCCAGTACTTC. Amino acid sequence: CASSPPGREETQYF.